The following is a T cell receptor beta chain sequence with its context. Its matching antigen is unknown. Chemo-refractory metastatic non-small-cell lung cancer patients received focal radiation with ipilimumab CTLA-4 blockade. The data are from a study of radiotherapy plus CTLA-4 blockade in lung cancer. Study in general: Of all patients, approximately 17% responded objectively and roughly 31% showed disease control. General study results and limits: The authors reported that early blood T cell clone dynamics, with interferon-beta, best predicted response. Blood saw expansion of tumor-derived TCR clones after radiotherapy plus ipilimumab.

Looked up from germline, CDR1 is MNHEY and CDR2 is SMNVEV (reference sequence). This CDR3 is 13 amino acids long. The method was immunoSEQ multiplex PCR; TCRdb's version includes in-frame clones alone and lacks a portion of them. The data hold about 120,000 clones, with around 89% observed a single time. The source was peripheral blood, collected from a patient treated with radiotherapy plus ipilimumab. This TCR derives from a human donor with non-small cell lung cancer that progressed on radiotherapy plus ipilimumab. The chain uses TRBV27 and TRBJ2-5; D remains ambiguous. TRBJ2-7 matches the DNA end more closely, so the J call is doubtful. The CDR3 loop is CASSSPHMREQYF. The CDR3 nucleotides are TGTGCCAGCAGTTCACCTCACATGCGCGAGCAGTACTTC.